Presented here are 19 T cell receptor beta chains from one specimen sequenced in a study of blood T cell repertoires in COVID-19. The table came from immunoSEQ multiplex PCR; TCRdb's copy has only in-frame clones and leaves some out. This sample yields tens of thousands of clones, of which about 86% are seen a single time; approximately 15% belongs to the top ten. The material sequenced was peripheral blood. These receptor sequences come from a woman aged 55-69 years with acute or convalescent COVID-19.

The V call is TRBV10-1, the J call TRBJ1-5; the D is unclear. V dropped 7 bases and J dropped 9 bases, with 16 bases sitting between them. Per germline, CDR1 WNHNN and CDR2 SYGVQD (reference sequence). The CDR3 sequence is 13 residues long. This CDR3 is CASIRVLRLPQHF. In DNA, the CDR3 is TGCGCCAGCATCCGGGTCCTCCGATTGCCCCAGCATTTT.

This chain joins TRBV5-6 and TRBJ1-3; 7 nucleotides align to TRBD1. The germline CDR1 and CDR2 sequences are SGHDT and YYEEEE. The CDR3 covers 17 residues. J lost 1 base, V lost 4 bases, and 11 bases had no gene match. CDR3 DNA: TGTGCCAGCAGCCGGCCACAGGGGACGGGATCTGGAAACACCATATATTTT. This sequence encodes CASSRPQGTGSGNTIYF.

V is TRBV19 and J is TRBJ1-2; 8 positions agree with TRBD1. J lost 4 bases, V lost 4 bases, and 8 bases had no gene match. The germline V gene encodes CDR1 LNHDA and CDR2 SQIVND (reference sequence). This CDR3 has 15 residues. This CDR3 reads CASSREDRDSYGYTF. Here the CDR3 DNA reads TGTGCCAGTAGTAGGGAGGACAGGGACAGCTATGGCTACACCTTC.

The chain combines TRBV11-3 with TRBJ1-1; possible D gene TRBD1, 6 bases. This CDR3 region has 14 residues. Trimming removed 5 bases from V and 1 base from J, with 11 bases in between. Germline V gene data show CDR1 as SGHNT and CDR2 as YENEEA. The CDR3, as DNA: TGTGCCAGCAGCGCGGACAGAGGGAACACTGAAGCTTTCTTT. It encodes CASSADRGNTEAFF.

This clone was seen a single time. The gene calls are TRBV3-1 (or the pseudogene TRBV3-2) and TRBJ1-1; TRBD1 is a possible D gene (6 bases). The CDR3 runs to 13 residues. Germline values: CDR1 LGHDT, CDR2 YNNKEL (reference sequence). Trimming took 4 bases from V and 8 from J, leaving 14 bases between them. This CDR3 reads CASSRRRGAEAFF. As DNA, the CDR3 is TGTGCCAGCAGCCGCAGACGGGGGGCGGAAGCTTTCTTT.

The chain combines TRBV10-1 with TRBJ1-1; 7 positions agree with TRBD1. The CDR3 runs 15 residues. The junction had 5 bases not matched to a gene; V was cut back by 4 bases and J by 0 bases. The germline V gene has CDR1 WNHNN and CDR2 SYGVQD (reference sequence). The CDR3 nucleotides read TGCGCCAGCAGTGGACAGGGCCTCATGAACACTGAAGCTTTCTTT. Translated: CASSGQGLMNTEAFF.

The chain carries TRBV2 and TRBJ1-5; D unclear. Germline CDR1 SNHLY, CDR2 FYNNEI. The length of the CDR3 is 14 residues. V was trimmed by 7 bases and J by 0 bases, leaving 10 bases between them. Here the CDR3 reads CASTRTDSNQPQHF. The DNA for the CDR3 is TGTGCCAGCACCCGGACTGATAGCAATCAGCCCCAGCATTTT.

This chain links TRBV6-5 with TRBJ1-2; D possibly corresponds to TRBD1 (5 bases). V lost 6 bases and J lost 6, with 14 bases in between. The CDR3 contains 13 residues. Germline values: CDR1 MNHEY, CDR2 SVGAGI. The CDR3 sequence is CASRKEGLDGYTF. DNA for the CDR3: TGTGCCAGCAGGAAGGAGGGGTTAGATGGCTACACCTTC.

The rearrangement joins TRBV18 to TRBJ2-5; the match to TRBD1 covers 9 bases. Looked up from germline, CDR1 is KGHSH and CDR2 is LQKENI. J was trimmed by 8 bases and V by 3 bases; bases with no gene match: 7. This CDR3 has 14 amino acids. The CDR3 is CASSPGTGQSTQYF. DNA for the CDR3: TGTGCCAGCTCACCTGGGACAGGGCAGTCAACCCAGTACTTC.

V and J are TRBV5-1 and TRBJ2-5; D may be TRBD1 (6 bases). Germline V gives CDR1 SGHRS, CDR2 YFSETQ. With 3 bases removed from V and 5 bases from J, the gap between germline ends came to 14 bases. This CDR3 region has 14 residues. The DNA of the CDR3 is TGCGCCAGCAGCTCGGCAGGAAGGGGGGAGACCCAGTACTTC. This codes for CASSSAGRGETQYF.

This clone was observed once. V is TRBV11-3 and J is TRBJ2-1; 7 bases are a match to TRBD2. J was trimmed by 0 bases and V by 1 base; bases with no gene match: 6. The CDR3 spans 17 residues. Germline assignment: CDR1 SGHNT and CDR2 YENEEA. CDR3 in DNA: TGTGCCAGCAGCTTAGTCTTACTAGCGCGCTCCTACAATGAGCAGTTCTTC. This codes for CASSLVLLARSYNEQFF.

The chain links TRBV30 to TRBJ1-6; tentative D call: TRBD1 (6 bases). The germline gives CDR1 GTSNPN, CDR2 SVGIG (reference sequence). CDR3 size: 15 residues. Trimming cost V 7 bases and J 0 bases, with 13 bases left between them. The CDR3 coding sequence is TGTGCCTCGTCAGGCAGGGGCTCCTATAATTCACCCCTCCACTTT. Translating gives CASSGRGSYNSPLHF.

In DNA, the CDR3 is TGCGCCAGCAGCGACTCAACTAGCGGGAGGTTCAACGAGCAGTACTTC. Protein product: CASSDSTSGRFNEQYF. This chain joins TRBV5-1 and TRBJ2-7, with TRBD2 identical over 12 bases. Germline V gene sequence: CDR1 SGHRS, CDR2 YFSETQ. V shed 4 bases, J shed 5 bases, and the junction held 10 bases outside the gene matches. The CDR3 sequence is 16 residues long.

This chain connects TRBV19 to TRBJ1-2, with D unresolved. The V and J ends lost 4 bases and 8 bases respectively, with 14 bases between them. The CDR3 contains 13 residues. CDR1 and CDR2 (germline): LNHDA, SQIVND (reference sequence). The CDR3: CASSTDSEYGYTF. CDR3 DNA: TGTGCCAGTAGTACCGATTCTGAGTACGGCTACACCTTC.

V gene TRBV11-3 combines with J gene TRBJ2-3, with 9 bases matching TRBD2. There are 16 residues in the CDR3. J gave up 3 bases and V 5 bases, and 9 bases lay outside the gene matches. Germline V CDR1 and CDR2: SGHNT, YENEEA. The CDR3 reads CASSPGRRGGTDTQYF. The CDR3 bases are TGTGCCAGCAGCCCAGGCCGGCGGGGGGGAACAGATACGCAGTATTTT.

J is TRBJ1-2 and V is TRBV9, with 7 bases that match TRBD1. Germline V gene sequence: CDR1 SGDLS, CDR2 YYNGEE. CDR3 length: 13 amino acids. With V trimmed by 3 bases and J by 5 bases, 4 bases remained unmatched. This CDR3 is CASSGDSRYGYTF. The CDR3 DNA follows: TGTGCCAGCAGCGGGGACAGTCGGTATGGCTACACCTTC.

This clone was counted a few times. The chain recombines TRBV11-3 with TRBJ2-1; D may be TRBD1 (6 bases). CDR1 and CDR2 from the germline V gene are SGHNT and YENEEA. Trimming removed 5 bases at V and 6 bases at J, with 17 bases between. This CDR3 spans 15 amino acids. This chain's CDR3 is CASSPQGPLGNEQFF. The CDR3 DNA sequence: TGTGCCAGCAGCCCCCAGGGGCCCTTAGGCAATGAGCAGTTCTTC.

This chain links TRBV11-3 with TRBJ1-6; D is unclear. Per germline, CDR1 SGHNT and CDR2 YENEEA. V lost 1 base and J 4 bases, leaving 5 bases between the germline ends. The CDR3 length is 14 residues. Here the CDR3 reads CASSLAPYNSPLHF. The CDR3 coding sequence is TGTGCCAGCAGCTTAGCCCCGTATAATTCACCCCTCCACTTT.

The genes are TRBV4-2 and TRBJ1-1; tentatively, D is TRBD1 (5 bases). V dropped 0 bases and J dropped 1 base, with 15 bases sitting between them. Germline V gives CDR1 LGHNA, CDR2 YNFKEQ. CDR3 length: 17 amino acids. CDR3 in DNA: TGTGCCAGCAGCCAAGATCTGGTCCAGGGCGAGAACACTGAAGCTTTCTTT. Translated: CASSQDLVQGENTEAFF.